A selection of T cell receptor beta chains follows, all from one sample in a study of CD8 T cells in ankylosing spondylitis. TCRdb ran MiXCR on the 5' RACE reads and lists one entry per CDR3 protein. This table has some 700,000 distinct CDR3 sequences, roughly 19% appearing once. Sequencing input: blood, either unsorted or a sorted T cell fraction (not recorded which). These receptors all come from a male donor with ankylosing spondylitis. The CDR3 runs from the conserved cysteine through the conserved F or W. Fields, in order: J gene, clone size, D gene, V gene, CDR3 DNA, CDR3 protein. The D gene is left open where the match is weak. A row's size may be missing; if present it is once, few, many or a size class.

j_gene: TRBJ2-5
abundance: NA
d_gene: NA
v_gene: TRBV5-5
CDR3nt: TGTGCCAGCAGCCGGAAGGGGGGAGGAGAGACCCAGTACTTC
CDR3aa: CASSRKGGGETQYF

j_gene: TRBJ2-1
abundance: few
d_gene: NA
v_gene: TRBV12-3/TRBV12-4
CDR3nt: TGTGCCAGCAGTTTAGCGCTGGGGTACAATGAGCAGTTCTTC
CDR3aa: CASSLALGYNEQFF

j_gene: TRBJ2-5
abundance: NA
d_gene: TRBD2
v_gene: TRBV2
CDR3nt: TGTGCCAGCAGTGAATTGGTAGCGGGAGGGCAAGAGACCCAGTACTTC
CDR3aa: CASSELVAGGQETQYF

j_gene: TRBJ1-1
abundance: NA
d_gene: NA
v_gene: TRBV29-1
CDR3nt: TGCAGCGTTGATTGGCCTGGGATGAACACTGAAGCTTTCTTT
CDR3aa: CSVDWPGMNTEAFF

j_gene: TRBJ1-4
abundance: few
d_gene: NA
v_gene: TRBV29-1
CDR3nt: TGCAGCGTTGAAGAAAGAGGGCTCGGGGAAAAACTGTTTTTT
CDR3aa: CSVEERGLGEKLFF

j_gene: TRBJ1-6
abundance: few
d_gene: TRBD1
v_gene: TRBV12-3/TRBV12-4
CDR3nt: TGTGCCAGCAGAACCGGGACAGGGTGGAATTCACCCCTCCACTTT
CDR3aa: CASRTGTGWNSPLHF

j_gene: TRBJ2-1
abundance: NA
d_gene: NA
v_gene: TRBV9
CDR3nt: TGTGCCAGCAGCGCTGGGATAGGCTCCGTGCCAACTGAGCAGTTCTTC
CDR3aa: CASSAGIGSVPTEQFF

j_gene: TRBJ1-1
abundance: many
d_gene: NA
v_gene: TRBV7-9
CDR3nt: TGTGCCAGCAGCTCGTCCTCAGGGTTCTCTGAAGCTTTCTTT
CDR3aa: CASSSSSGFSEAFF

j_gene: TRBJ2-7
abundance: NA
d_gene: NA
v_gene: TRBV27
CDR3nt: TGTGCCAGCAGTCTAGCAGGGTCCCCGTACGAGCAGTACTTC
CDR3aa: CASSLAGSPYEQYF

j_gene: TRBJ1-1
abundance: NA
d_gene: NA
v_gene: TRBV11-3
CDR3nt: TGTGCCAGCAGCGCCGGGGAAGGAACGAACACTGAAGCTTTCTTT
CDR3aa: CASSAGEGTNTEAFF

j_gene: TRBJ2-1
abundance: NA
d_gene: TRBD2
v_gene: TRBV2
CDR3nt: TGTGCCAGCTCCCCGGGGGGGTCCTTGCAGTTCTTC
CDR3aa: CASSPGGSLQFF

j_gene: TRBJ2-4
abundance: NA
d_gene: NA
v_gene: TRBV2
CDR3nt: TGTGCCAGCAGTGGGATAAGCTCTCTAGCCAAAAACATTCAGTACTTC
CDR3aa: CASSGISSLAKNIQYF

j_gene: TRBJ1-1
abundance: NA
d_gene: NA
v_gene: TRBV28
CDR3nt: TGTGCCAGCAGGGCCCGGGAGGAACTCACTGAAGCTTTCTTT
CDR3aa: CASRAREELTEAFF

j_gene: TRBJ1-2
abundance: NA
d_gene: NA
v_gene: TRBV5-4
CDR3nt: TGTGCCAGCAGCTTATACAGCGGTGGCTACACCTTC
CDR3aa: CASSLYSGGYTF

j_gene: TRBJ1-1
abundance: NA
d_gene: NA
v_gene: TRBV18
CDR3nt: TGTGCCAGCTCGACTAACGGACAGCCTGGCGCTGAAGCTTTCTTT
CDR3aa: CASSTNGQPGAEAFF

j_gene: TRBJ2-7
abundance: few
d_gene: TRBD2
v_gene: TRBV6-1
CDR3nt: TGTGCCAGCAGTGAATTCTTAGCGGGAGCTTACGAGCAGTACTTC
CDR3aa: CASSEFLAGAYEQYF

j_gene: TRBJ2-2
abundance: few
d_gene: TRBD2
v_gene: TRBV4-1
CDR3nt: TGCGCCAGCAGCCAAGTTGTGGGGACTAGCGGTGCCACCGGGGAGCTGTTTTTT
CDR3aa: CASSQVVGTSGATGELFF

j_gene: TRBJ1-1
abundance: many
d_gene: NA
v_gene: TRBV20-1
CDR3nt: TGCAGTGCTACGACAGGTCGTGCTTTCTTT
CDR3aa: CSATTGRAFF

j_gene: TRBJ2-5
abundance: NA
d_gene: NA
v_gene: TRBV29-1
CDR3nt: TGCAGCGCCGCCCAGGGGGGAGAGACCCAGTACTTC
CDR3aa: CSAAQGGETQYF

j_gene: TRBJ1-2
abundance: NA
d_gene: NA
v_gene: TRBV6-1
CDR3nt: TGTGCCAGCAGTGGTCGTGGACCCACCCCCGTCTATGGCTACACCTTC
CDR3aa: CASSGRGPTPVYGYTF

j_gene: TRBJ2-7
abundance: NA
d_gene: TRBD1
v_gene: TRBV9
CDR3nt: TGTGCCAGCAGCGTAGGGACAGGGGTTTCCGAGCAGTACTTC
CDR3aa: CASSVGTGVSEQYF

j_gene: TRBJ2-3
abundance: few
d_gene: TRBD1
v_gene: TRBV5-1
CDR3nt: TGCGCCAGCAGCTCGGGACAGGTTTACCTCACAGATACGCAGTATTTT
CDR3aa: CASSSGQVYLTDTQYF

j_gene: TRBJ2-3
abundance: NA
d_gene: NA
v_gene: TRBV4-1
CDR3nt: TGCGCCAGCAGCCAAGTAGCTCGCCCTAGCACAGATACGCAGTATTTT
CDR3aa: CASSQVARPSTDTQYF

j_gene: TRBJ2-1
abundance: NA
d_gene: TRBD2
v_gene: TRBV4-1
CDR3nt: TGCGCCAGCAGCCAAGATCCCCTGACTAGCGGGGAGTACAATGAGCAGTTCTTC
CDR3aa: CASSQDPLTSGEYNEQFF

j_gene: TRBJ2-7
abundance: NA
d_gene: NA
v_gene: TRBV10-3
CDR3nt: TGTGCCATTATGGGTGGCTACGAGCAGTACTTC
CDR3aa: CAIMGGYEQYF